This T cell receptor (beta chain) stems from a study of prognosis after radiotherapy for stage I lung cancer. The overall study: In the span from April 2018 to January 2019, stage I non-small cell lung cancer patients were enrolled. Under 15 cases involved newly diagnosed primary stage I lung tumors, and roughly 5 involved oligometastatic NSCLC subsequent to surgical resection of the primary tumor.

The genomic DNA TCR beta CDR3 region underwent two rounds of multiplex PCR. Gene-specific TRBV and TRBJ primers were used in PCR round one. TCRdb reprocessed the multiplex PCR reads via MiXCR and lists one record per CDR3 protein. The table shows tens of thousands of distinct CDR3 sequences, with less than 30% occurring only once. Germline V lookup: CDR1 SNHLY, CDR2 FYNNEI. The CDR3 sequence is 13 residues long. Sample collection consisted of roughly 5.9 milliliters of peripheral blood drawn at each of two time points. To note about this clonotype: One end of the junction does not line up with germline, which may come from a read error.

The V call is TRBV2, the J call TRBJ1-4, with 9 bases matching TRBD1. This specimen was PBMCs, taken before or after stereotactic body radiation therapy (not recorded which). The receptor comes from a donor over 45 with non-small cell lung cancer. This CDR3 is CGSNGQGRGELFF. The CDR3 DNA sequence: TGTGGCAGCAATGGACAGGGGAGAGGGGAACTGTTTTTT.